This T cell receptor beta chain was documented in a study of human T cells and chemical hapten exposure. In the study overall: Patients additionally received therapeutic doses of diphenylcyclopropenone on the scalp once a week, and this continued throughout the roughly 26-week study.

Unique molecular identifiers were affixed to discrete cDNA molecules within the library. In TCRdb, the RACE reads were re-called with MiXCR into one record per CDR3 protein. The data contain around 74,000 distinct CDR3 sequences, about 31% of them singletons. At least ten counts were recorded for this clonotype. The time point: patch test 1, 2 weeks after DPC sensitization. Treatment noted: therapeutic diphenylcyclopropenone sensitization with weekly scalp DPC. Source: whole blood, taken in connection with sensitization to the hapten diphenylcyclopropenone (DPC). The sequence came from a man aged 35 to 55 with alopecia areata. Some clones in this sample may be carry-over from other donors' samples.

CDR3 in amino acids: CASSPPPYNEQFF. DNA for the CDR3: TGTGCCAGCAGCCCCCCTCCCTACAATGAGCAGTTCTTC. This chain links TRBV7-3 with TRBJ2-1, with D unresolved. Trimming removed 5 bases from V and 2 bases from J, with 7 bases in between. The CDR3 runs to 13 residues. Germline lookup yields CDR1 SGHTA and CDR2 FQGTGA.